This T cell receptor (beta chain) was documented in a study of T cell responses to AZD1222 COVID-19 vaccine (dated by TCRdb to the early 2020s). Notes on the research overall: AZD1222 recipients whose second dose came at about 4 weeks and those whose second dose came at about 12 weeks were combined into one group, since spike-specific TCR depth and breadth did not differ between the two schedules. A total of just over 230 trial participants underwent TCR sequencing, of whom about 210 received two doses of AZD1222 and about 25 received two doses of the MenACWY control vaccine. Trial participants were enrolled by age into subgroups of 18-55, 56-69 and 70-plus years, and around 150, 28 and 57 TCR-sequenced participants, respectively, were included in these subgroups. Points the paper makes about the study in general: Conclusions about previously exposed vaccinees were limited because only six AZD1222 recipients were SARS-CoV-2 seropositive at baseline. The vaccine-associated CD4 TCRs covered the entire spike protein, and the dominant responses fell in regions 160-218 and 743-854. Participants were mostly white British, with more females than males. The authors suggested clonal diversity may have been underestimated. The 56-69-year group was small, and its depth increase did not reach significance, likely because of low power. Because no samples from the day 14 peak response were available, repertoires could be characterized only after the peak T cell response. A significant rise in spike-specific TCR breadth and depth was observed after two AZD1222 doses relative to day 0 and relative to MenACWY recipients. Nearly half of unique spike-specific TCRs reportedly recognized epitopes outside regions mutated in the B.1.351 and B.1.1.7 variants.

V loses 0 bases of germline sequence and J loses 4 bases, and the interval between the two ends is 13 bases. Via the germline V gene, CDR1 is KGHSY and CDR2 FQNENV. From its cysteine to its phenylalanine, the CDR3 spans 15 amino acids. The sequence is cut down to CDR3 DNA, 45 bases in frame from base 1. Concerning this clone: This receptor's antigen is unknown. Base qualities were left out, and no much larger clone turns up one base away.

Read against the paper, the sample's time point label means: baseline before first vaccination. Vaccinee samples came from UK trials COV001 and COV002, including a single-blind randomized controlled phase 2/3 trial of AZD1222 (ChAdOx1 nCoV-19) in healthy adults. Trial participant PBMC samples were collected at day 0 and day 28 after the second dose for TCRbeta chain sequencing. The CDR3 regions of human TCRbeta chains were subjected to immunosequencing. The authors processed their data as follows. TCRs in the repertoires were matched against a reference library of SARS-CoV-2-specific TCRs that had been generated with the MIRA antigen-specificity platform. Breadth meant the fraction of unique TCRs that were SARS-CoV-2-associated, whereas depth meant the fraction of total T cells that were SARS-CoV-2-associated. Using the MIRA data, each spike-specific TCR was assigned both to the spike region to which the TCR was reactive and to a CD4 or CD8 class. Log10-transformed breadth and depth values were compared by one-way ANOVA with Sidak's multiple comparisons tests. Sourced from immuneACCESS, this table was stored by TCRdb with only in-frame sequences that have V and J called. A share of the clones is absent; for the studies checked, an unresolved V gene accounts for under half, and the remainder has no known explanation. D and trimming were read from the DNA, whereas the V and J calls and clone size are those reported in that table. The sample contains 95,000 to 100,000 clones, about nine tenths of them found a single time. Approximately 1.2% of the sample is held by the ten biggest clonotypes.

Sequences were derived from peripheral blood, sampled on day 0 of AZD1222 vaccination. Recombination joined TRBV16 with TRBJ2-7; TRBD1 is a weak D gene call, 5 bases matching. The receptor was derived from an adult in good health. The CDR3 protein is CASSQSSQGGYEQYF. The bases are TGTGCCAGCAGCCAATCATCCCAGGGTGGGTACGAGCAGTACTTC.